The rows below give T cell receptor beta chains drawn from one sample of a study of blood T cells in healthy people across ages. TCRdb recomputed calls from the 5' RACE reads with MiXCR, one row per CDR3 protein. This sample carries 850,000 to 1,000,000 distinct CDR3 sequences, about 44% of them seen once, and the ten largest clones take around 15%. Sequenced input: blood. The receptors shown here come from a man aged 30 to 45 in good health. CDR3s include the opening cysteine and the closing phenylalanine or tryptophan. D genes are given only for firm matches. The size entry is marked missing in some rows and otherwise reads once, few, many or a size class.

d_call | j_call | clone_size | v_call | cdr3_aa | cdr3_nt
NA | TRBJ1-1 | NA | TRBV6-5 | CASRADGAGTEAFF | TGTGCCAGCAGAGCAGACGGGGCGGGAACTGAAGCTTTCTTT
TRBD1 | TRBJ2-3 | once | TRBV5-6 | CASSKRYDRATDTQYF | TGTGCCAGCAGCAAAAGGTATGACAGGGCGACAGATACGCAGTATTTT
TRBD1 | TRBJ2-4 | few | TRBV2 | CASRRTGAAKNIQYF | TGTGCCAGCCGGCGGACAGGGGCGGCCAAAAACATTCAGTACTTC
NA | TRBJ1-5 | NA | TRBV5-1 | CASSLVGGDNQPQHF | TGCGCCAGCAGCTTGGTCGGGGGGGATAATCAGCCCCAGCATTTT
NA | TRBJ2-3 | few | TRBV20-1 | CSARDLVGPTDTQYF | TGTAGTGCTAGGGATCTAGTAGGGCCCACAGATACGCAGTATTTT
NA | TRBJ1-5 | NA | TRBV30 | CAWSYKGNQPQHF | TGTGCCTGGAGTTATAAGGGCAATCAGCCCCAGCATTTT
TRBD2 | TRBJ2-3 | few | TRBV6-5 | CASRETSAQPADTQYF | TGTGCCAGCAGGGAGACTAGCGCCCAGCCGGCAGATACGCAGTATTTT
NA | TRBJ1-4 | few | TRBV10-3 | CAISDSDTNEKLFF | TGTGCCATCAGTGACTCTGATACTAATGAAAAACTGTTTTTT
NA | TRBJ1-1 | NA | TRBV4-1 | CASSQRTPVEAFF | TGCGCCAGCAGCCAGAGGACGCCGGTGGAAGCTTTCTTT
TRBD2 | TRBJ2-1 | NA | TRBV4-1 | CASSQVSPGLAGVGPYNEQFF | TGCGCCAGCAGCCAAGTATCTCCGGGACTAGCGGGGGTAGGCCCCTACAATGAGCAGTTCTTC
NA | TRBJ1-1 | few | TRBV11-2 | CASSSQGKNTEAFF | TGTGCCAGCAGCTCCCAGGGGAAGAACACTGAAGCTTTCTTT
TRBD1 | TRBJ2-3 | NA | TRBV20-1 | CSARQGVTDTQYF | TGCAGTGCTAGACAGGGGGTCACAGATACGCAGTATTTT
TRBD1 | TRBJ2-1 | NA | TRBV5-1 | CASSPVPGQGTGYNEQFF | TGCGCCAGCAGCCCCGTCCCGGGACAGGGAACAGGGTACAATGAGCAGTTCTTC
NA | TRBJ2-1 | NA | TRBV30 | CAWNVGGLYNEQFF | TGTGCCTGGAATGTGGGGGGCCTCTACAATGAGCAGTTCTTC
TRBD2 | TRBJ2-7 | NA | TRBV4-2 | CASSQVGSGRREQYF | TGTGCCAGCAGCCAAGTGGGTAGCGGGCGGAGGGAGCAGTACTTC
NA | TRBJ1-2 | few | TRBV28 | CASSFRANGYTF | TGTGCCAGCAGTTTCCGTGCAAACGGCTACACCTTC
NA | TRBJ2-1 | few | TRBV6-2/TRBV6-3 | CASSYNSPPVAQFF | TGTGCCAGCAGTTACAATTCCCCCCCCGTAGCGCAGTTCTTC
TRBD1 | TRBJ2-7 | NA | TRBV5-1 | CASSPETGGFYEQYF | TGCGCCAGCAGCCCCGAGACAGGGGGCTTCTACGAGCAGTACTTC
NA | TRBJ1-6 | few | TRBV28 | CASSLESGYSPLHF | TGTGCCAGCAGTTTGGAGAGTGGTTATTCACCCCTCCACTTT
NA | TRBJ1-3 | few | TRBV14 | CASSQADYLSGNTIYF | TGTGCCAGCAGCCAAGCGGATTACCTCTCTGGAAACACCATATATTTT
NA | TRBJ2-1 | many | TRBV27 | CASTGGSSYNEQFF | TGTGCCAGCACTGGGGGGAGCTCCTACAATGAGCAGTTCTTC
NA | TRBJ2-3 | NA | TRBV12-3/TRBV12-4 | CASSPGQWGHTDTQYF | TGTGCCAGCAGCCCCGGACAGTGGGGACACACAGATACGCAGTATTTT
NA | TRBJ2-3 | few | TRBV5-1 | CASSSLQGDTQYF | TGCGCCAGCAGCTCCCTACAAGGGGATACGCAGTATTTT
NA | TRBJ2-3 | NA | TRBV20-1 | CSAPRTNTQYF | TGCAGTGCTCCTCGGACAAATACGCAGTATTTT